These 18 T cell receptor beta chains were all obtained from the same sample, sequenced in a study of blood T cell repertoires in COVID-19. The method was immunoSEQ multiplex PCR; TCRdb's version includes in-frame clones alone and lacks a portion of them. The sample has 200,000 to 250,000 clones; about 90% are singletons. The specimen sequenced was peripheral blood. Receptors originate from a man aged 25 to 45 with COVID-19, enrolled during active disease.

The chain joins TRBV7-6 to TRBJ1-2; 9 bases align to TRBD1. V lost 6 bases, J lost 2 bases, and 4 bases stayed unmatched. Per germline, CDR1 SGHVS and CDR2 FNYEAQ. This CDR3 contains 14 residues. The CDR3 DNA follows: TGTGCCAGCAGTTCCGGGACAGGGAACTATGGCTACACCTTC. Its translation is CASSSGTGNYGYTF.

The chain is built from TRBV19 and TRBJ1-6; maybe TRBD1 (6 bases). From germline, CDR1 is LNHDA and CDR2 SQIVND (reference sequence). CDR3 length: 13 residues. The CDR3, as DNA: TGTGCTGCGGGGGCAACCTATAATTCACCCCTCCACTTT. Amino acids: CAAGATYNSPLHF.

The chain has TRBV5-1 and TRBJ1-2; D possibly corresponds to TRBD1 (5 bases). CDR1 and CDR2 (germline): SGHRS, YFSETQ. The CDR3 spans 14 residues. Trimming took 3 bases from V and 8 from J, leaving 17 bases between them. The DNA of the CDR3 is TGCGCCAGCAGCTATGGGGAGGGGTCAAGCGGCTACACCTTC. Translated: CASSYGEGSSGYTF.

This chain joins TRBV9 and TRBJ1-1; D remains ambiguous. The CDR3 totals 15 residues. In germline, CDR1 is SGDLS, CDR2 YYNGEE. V lost 3 bases, J lost 4 bases, and 16 bases lay in between. CDR3 in amino acids: CASSERAGDGTEAFF. CDR3 nucleotides: TGTGCCAGCAGCGAGAGGGCCGGCGATGGCACTGAAGCTTTCTTT.

The rearrangement joins TRBV12-3 or TRBV12-4 to TRBJ1-2; D call uncertain. This CDR3 is 13 amino acids long. The V gene lost 7 bases and the J gene lost 4 bases, with 13 bases spanning the gap. The CDR3 DNA follows: TGTGCCAGCAAGACGGGTTCCCGCTATGGCTACACCTTC. Protein sequence: CASKTGSRYGYTF.

The J gene is TRBJ1-1, the V gene TRBV4-1; perhaps TRBD1 as D (6 bases). Germline V CDR1 and CDR2: MGHRA, YSYEKL. V lost 5 bases and J 0 bases, leaving 13 bases between the germline ends. The CDR3 spans 15 residues. CDR3 nucleotides: TGCGCCAGCAGCTCCCGACAGGAAGTGAACACTGAAGCTTTCTTT. This encodes CASSSRQEVNTEAFF.

The chain recombines TRBV7-9 with TRBJ2-7, with a possible D match to TRBD1 (5 bases). Trimming took 4 bases from V and 7 from J, leaving 8 bases between them. Germline CDR1 and CDR2: SEHNR and FQNEAQ (reference sequence). The CDR3 totals 11 residues. The CDR3 nucleotides are TGTGCCAGCAGCTCATACAGGGAGCAGTACTTC. Residues: CASSSYREQYF.

This chain connects TRBV6-6 to TRBJ1-2; TRBD1 matches at 11 bases. The CDR3 sequence is 14 residues long. Trimming cost V 6 bases and J 7 bases; bases outside gene matches: 7. Germline V CDR1 and CDR2: MNHNY, SVGAGI (reference sequence). CDR3: CASRSGTGGAGYTF. The CDR3 DNA reads TGTGCCAGCAGATCCGGGACAGGGGGTGCTGGCTACACCTTC.

V and J are TRBV5-6 and TRBJ1-2; no clear D gene. Trimming removed 2 bases from V and 3 bases from J, with 8 bases in between. Looked up from germline, CDR1 is SGHDT and CDR2 is YYEEEE. This CDR3 has 13 amino acids. CDR3 amino acids: CASSFVGDYGYTF. In DNA, the CDR3 is TGTGCCAGCAGCTTTGTTGGAGACTATGGCTACACCTTC.

This clone occurred a few times. The V call is TRBV5-6, the J call TRBJ2-7, with 8 positions matching TRBD2. The CDR3 is 16 amino acids. V gave up 4 bases and J gave up 0 bases; unmatched junction bases: 9. The germline V gene has CDR1 SGHDT and CDR2 YYEEEE. CDR3 region: CASSPLRGGHSYEQYF. The CDR3 DNA follows: TGTGCCAGCAGCCCCCTCCGGGGGGGGCACTCCTACGAGCAGTACTTC.

This chain links TRBV25-1 with TRBJ2-1; 9 nucleotides match TRBD2. The germline V gene encodes CDR1 MGHDK and CDR2 SYGVNS. This CDR3 is built from 16 residues. V gave up 0 bases and J gave up 4 bases; unmatched junction bases: 4. This chain's CDR3 is CASSEYIAGDYNEQFF. DNA of the CDR3: TGTGCCAGCAGTGAATATATAGCGGGGGATTACAATGAGCAGTTCTTC.

The CDR3 spells CASSQGPASTEAFF. CDR3 in DNA: TGCGCCAGCAGCCAGGGCCCCGCCTCGACTGAAGCTTTCTTT. V and J are TRBV4-1 and TRBJ1-1, with D hard to call. Germline V lookup: CDR1 MGHRA, CDR2 YSYEKL. The CDR3 sequence is 14 residues long. Trimming took off 3 bases at V and 5 bases at J, with 13 bases between the two ends.

CDR3 region: CASSRGGRDTDTQYF. CDR3 sequence (DNA): TGTGCCAGCAGTAGGGGGGGCCGCGACACAGATACGCAGTATTTT. The chain joins TRBV2 to TRBJ2-3; a weak D match, TRBD2 (7 bases). The CDR3 runs 15 residues. V lost 5 bases and J 2 bases, leaving 14 bases between the germline ends. CDR1 and CDR2 from the germline V gene are SNHLY and FYNNEI.

V gene TRBV15 combines with J gene TRBJ2-1; 7 positions match TRBD2. This CDR3 has 16 amino acids. Germline V lookup: CDR1 LNHNV, CDR2 YYDKDF (reference sequence). The V gene end was trimmed by 3 bases and the J gene end by 9 bases; junction bases not matched to a gene: 14. The CDR3 DNA reads TGTGCCACCAGCAGGGGAGGGTTGGAGCTCGGCGGTGAGCAGTTCTTC. It is translated as CATSRGGLELGGEQFF.

The chain recombines TRBV2 with TRBJ2-1, with TRBD2 as a possible D gene (7 bases). With 6 bases removed from V and 8 bases from J, the gap between germline ends came to 14 bases. The CDR3 covers 13 residues. Germline CDR1 is SNHLY and CDR2 is FYNNEI. The CDR3 DNA follows: TGTGCCAGCAGGGGGAGGGACACCCATGAGCAGTTCTTC. Its translation is CASRGRDTHEQFF.

The rearrangement joins TRBV11-2 to TRBJ1-3; D is uncertain. Trimming shortened V by 6 bases and J by 0 bases, and 15 bases separated the two germline ends. The germline gives CDR1 SGHAT, CDR2 FQNNGV. The CDR3 is 16 amino acids. Here the CDR3 reads CASRSEGRASGNTIYF. In DNA form, the CDR3 reads TGTGCCAGCAGATCAGAAGGGAGGGCCTCTGGAAACACCATATATTTT.

This clone came up once. CDR3 DNA sequence: TGCGCCAGCAGCTTGGAGGGACTAGGGACAGATACGCAGTATTTT. It is translated as CASSLEGLGTDTQYF. The chain joins TRBV5-1 to TRBJ2-3; TRBD2 matches at 8 bases. CDR1 and CDR2 (germline): SGHRS, YFSETQ. With 0 bases clipped from V and 3 bases from J, the junction kept 3 bases outside the gene matches. The CDR3 contains 15 residues.

The chain is built from TRBV23-1 and TRBJ1-1; weak D call: TRBD1 (6 bases). TRBV23-1 is an ORF; its function is uncertain. Trimming stripped 7 bases from V and 3 bases from J, with 15 bases between. This CDR3 region has 14 residues. CDR3 residues: CASTLGGAHTEAFF. The CDR3 DNA reads as TGCGCCAGCACCCTCGGGGGGGCTCACACTGAAGCTTTCTTT.